Following are 32 T cell receptor beta chains from one sample sequenced in a study of shared clonotypes between healthy human individuals (dated by TCRdb to 2019 to 2021). The library was made by the immunoSEQ multiplex PCR assay. TCRdb holds this immuneACCESS table with in-frame rearrangements only. Some clones are missing; in checked studies, unresolved V genes explain under half, and the rest has no known cause. The sample includes about 2.3 million clones, with just under 95% observed a single time. The top ten hold approximately 0.39% of the sample. The sequenced sample consisted of naive CD4+ T cells from PBMCs. Interpreted using the paper, the cell subset or site label stands for: CD45RA+ positively selected. These TCRs come from a young man in good health. Some clones in this sample may be carry-over from other donors' samples.

This chain's CDR3 is CASCRDSHHSYNEQFF. For the CDR3, the DNA is TGTGCTAGTTGTAGGGATAGTCATCACTCCTACAATGAGCAGTTCTTC. V and J are TRBV9 and TRBJ2-1; D unresolved. Germline V gene data show CDR1 as SGDLS and CDR2 as YYNGEE. The CDR3 totals 16 residues.

The CDR3 region is CASSTTSGSADTQYF. The CDR3 nucleotides are TGTGCCAGCAGCACCACTAGCGGGAGCGCAGATACGCAGTATTTT. The chain links TRBV2 to TRBJ2-3, with 11 positions matching TRBD2. With V trimmed by 6 bases and J by 4 bases, 6 bases remained unmatched. The CDR3 consists of 15 residues. Looked up from germline, CDR1 is SNHLY and CDR2 is FYNNEI. Full variable domain (outside the CDR3, taken from reference TRBV2 and TRBJ2-3): EPEVTQTPSHQVTQMGQEVILRCVPISNHLYFYWYRQILGQKVEFLVSFYNNEISEKSEIFDDQFSVERPDGSNFTLKIRSTKLEDSAMYFCASSTTSGSADTQYFGPGTRLTVL.

The chain links TRBV6-6 to TRBJ2-3; 9 positions agree with TRBD2. Germline V gene lookup returns CDR1 MNHNY and CDR2 SVGAGI (reference sequence). This CDR3 region has 15 residues. With 5 bases clipped from V and 3 bases from J, the junction kept 6 bases outside the gene matches. For the CDR3, the DNA is TGTGCCAGCAGTAACCGACTAGCGGAGACAGATACGCAGTATTTT. It specifies CASSNRLAETDTQYF.

This sequence joins TRBV5-1 and TRBJ1-1; D unresolved. Germline V gene sequence: CDR1 SGHRS, CDR2 YFSETQ. With 0 bases removed from V and 3 bases from J, the gap between germline ends came to 6 bases. This CDR3 has 13 amino acids. Here the CDR3 reads CASSLASDTEAFF. In DNA form, the CDR3 reads TGCGCCAGCAGCTTGGCGTCAGACACTGAAGCTTTCTTT.

The chain is built from TRBV19 and TRBJ1-2, with D unclear. The CDR3 has 13 residues. The germline CDR1 and CDR2 sequences are LNHDA and SQIVND (reference sequence). With 5 bases removed from V and 13 bases from J, the gap between germline ends came to 20 bases. The CDR3 sequence: CASSQWASALVTF. CDR3 in DNA: TGTGCCAGTAGTCAATGGGCGTCCGCCCTTGTCACCTTC.

This clone has only a few counts. V usage is TRBV28 and J usage is TRBJ1-4; 7 bases are shared with TRBD1. CDR1 and CDR2 from the germline V gene are MDHEN and SYDVKM. The CDR3 covers 14 residues. The V and J ends lost 2 bases and 7 bases, in that order; junction bases with no gene match: 4. This CDR3 reads CASSLPGGVEKLFF. The CDR3 DNA reads TGTGCCAGCAGTTTACCAGGGGGTGTTGAAAAACTGTTTTTT.

Concerning this clone itself: This CDR3 is also generated by other DNA sequences in the sample. The chain couples TRBV7-3 to TRBJ2-7; 12 bases agree with TRBD2. This CDR3 has 15 residues. Germline V gene sequence: CDR1 SGHTA, CDR2 FQGTGA. V shed 0 bases and J 4 bases; nucleotides not matched to a gene: 1. This CDR3 reads CASSLTGTSGYEQYF. The CDR3 DNA reads as TGTGCCAGCAGCTTAACGGGGACTAGCGGGTACGAGCAGTACTTC.

This clone has a single count. J is TRBJ2-1 and V is TRBV6-1; D might be TRBD2 (6 bases). Germline CDR1 and CDR2: MNHNS and SASEGT. The CDR3 extends over 14 amino acids. V lost 7 bases to trimming and J lost 1 base, with 11 bases between them. The CDR3 here is CASTGEGSYNEQFF. CDR3 nucleotides: TGTGCCAGCACGGGAGAGGGGTCCTACAATGAGCAGTTCTTC.

The chain joins TRBV12-5 to TRBJ2-2; TRBD2 agrees at 7 bases. The V and J ends lost 4 bases and 0 bases, in that order; junction bases with no gene match: 17. Germline CDR1 reads LGHNT; CDR2 reads FRNRAP. This CDR3 region has 20 residues. The CDR3 bases are TGTGCTAGTGGTTCTCCCCCCCCTGCTAGCGGAGTCGCGAACACCGGGGAGCTGTTTTTT. Translating it yields CASGSPPPASGVANTGELFF. The full variable domain, rest sourced from reference TRBV12-5 and TRBJ2-2, is DARVTQTPRHKVTEMGQEVTMRCQPILGHNTVFWYRQTMMQGLELLAYFRNRAPLDDSGMPKDRFSAEMPDATLATLKIQPSEPRDSAVYFCASGSPPPASGVANTGELFFGEGSRLTVL.

This chain links TRBV5-6 with TRBJ2-7; 8 nucleotides line up with TRBD2. The CDR3 spans 15 residues. Germline assignment: CDR1 SGHDT and CDR2 YYEEEE. The V segment lost 2 bases and the J segment 4 bases; nucleotides outside the gene matches: 8. The chain's CDR3 is CASSLSGRGSYEQYF. The CDR3 DNA follows: TGTGCCAGCAGCTTAAGCGGGAGAGGGAGTTACGAGCAGTACTTC.

The chain carries TRBV6-5 and TRBJ1-5; perhaps TRBD1 as D (5 bases). The CDR3 spans 14 residues. Germline loops: CDR1 MNHEY, CDR2 SVGAGI. V lost 5 bases, J lost 6 bases, and 14 bases lay in between. The CDR3 spells CASSRTVGGQPQHF. The CDR3 coding sequence is TGTGCCAGCAGTAGGACGGTCGGGGGTCAGCCCCAGCATTTT.

This clone has a handful of counts. J is TRBJ1-1 and V is TRBV18, with 9 nucleotides matching TRBD1. V was clipped by 3 bases and J by 4 bases; unmatched bases: 3. Looked up from germline, CDR1 is KGHSH and CDR2 is LQKENI. The CDR3 loop spans 14 amino acids. The CDR3 protein is CASSPTGGITEAFF. CDR3 bases: TGTGCCAGCTCACCGACAGGGGGAATCACTGAAGCTTTCTTT.

The rearrangement uses TRBV6-5 and TRBJ2-3; D is unresolved. The germline CDR1 and CDR2 sequences are MNHEY and SVGAGI. V was trimmed by 0 bases and J by 1 base, leaving 11 bases between them. CDR3 length: 16 residues. CDR3 region: CASSYSKAVGTDTQYF. Written as DNA, the CDR3 is TGTGCCAGCAGTTACTCGAAGGCCGTTGGCACAGATACGCAGTATTTT.

A few counts support this clone. This chain joins TRBV7-9 and TRBJ2-1, with a weak D call TRBD1 (6 bases). This CDR3 is built from 12 residues. Germline loops: CDR1 SEHNR, CDR2 FQNEAQ (reference sequence). Trimming stripped 3 bases from V and 8 bases from J, with 8 bases between. The CDR3 here is CASSFSGDEQFF. CDR3 nucleotides: TGTGCCAGCAGCTTTTCAGGGGATGAGCAGTTCTTC.

This chain joins TRBV15 and TRBJ1-1; perhaps TRBD1 as D (5 bases). CDR3 length: 14 amino acids. The germline gives CDR1 LNHNV, CDR2 YYDKDF (reference sequence). V lost 1 base and J 4 bases, leaving 10 bases between the germline ends. CDR3 coding DNA: TGTGCCACCAGCAGAGTGGGGGGGGGCACTGAAGCTTTCTTT. It codes for CATSRVGGGTEAFF.

The CDR3 loop is CASSPRNTDTQYF. DNA for the CDR3: TGTGCCAGCAGCCCTAGGAACACAGATACGCAGTATTTT. This chain joins TRBV5-4 and TRBJ2-3; no clear D gene. This CDR3 comprises 13 residues. The V and J ends lost 4 bases and 2 bases respectively, with 8 bases between them. Germline V gene data show CDR1 as SGHNT and CDR2 as YYREEE (reference sequence).

This clone was recorded a few times. The identical CDR3 is also encoded by other nucleotide sequences in the sample. The CDR3 region is CASSLAGTEAFF. CDR3 DNA sequence: TGTGCCAGCAGCTTAGCGGGCACTGAAGCTTTCTTT. This sequence joins TRBV7-3 and TRBJ1-1; no definite D call. CDR3 size: 12 residues. Germline V CDR1 and CDR2: SGHTA, FQGTGA. The V and J ends lost 2 bases and 4 bases respectively, with 5 bases between them.

The genes are TRBV10-3 and TRBJ1-5, with D uncertain. From germline, CDR1 is ENHRY and CDR2 SYGVKD. V was cut by 7 bases and J by 9 bases, with 10 bases left in between. The CDR3 has 11 amino acids. CDR3 sequence reads: CAITKHPPQHF. CDR3 DNA sequence: TGTGCCATCACCAAACACCCGCCCCAGCATTTT.

The chain carries TRBV6-1 and TRBJ1-4, with no clear D. The CDR3 spans 12 residues. The germline V gene has CDR1 MNHNS and CDR2 SASEGT. The V and J ends lost 6 bases and 2 bases respectively, with 4 bases between them. In DNA, the CDR3 is TGTGCCAGCAGGGATACTAATGAAAAACTGTTTTTT. This translates into CASRDTNEKLFF.

CDR3 nucleotides: TGTGCCAGCAGTTCTCGGACAGGGATATACAATGAGCAGTTCTTC. Translating gives CASSSRTGIYNEQFF. This chain joins TRBV27 and TRBJ2-1, with 8 bases that match TRBD1. CDR3 length: 15 residues. The V gene's germline CDR1 is MNHEY and CDR2 SMNVEV (reference sequence). The trim removed 4 bases at V and 4 bases at J, leaving 6 bases unmatched.

The gene calls are TRBV19 and TRBJ2-3; TRBD1 or TRBD2 may be the D gene (5 bases each). The CDR3 has 16 residues. With 3 bases removed from V and 2 bases from J, the gap between germline ends came to 15 bases. Germline V CDR1 and CDR2: LNHDA, SQIVND (reference sequence). The CDR3 DNA reads as TGTGCCAGTAGTATTTGGGGGACGCTCCCCACAGATACGCAGTATTTT. This translates into CASSIWGTLPTDTQYF.

The V and J genes are TRBV30 and TRBJ1-1; the match to TRBD1 covers 7 bases. This CDR3 contains 16 residues. V lost 0 bases and J lost 4; bases outside the gene matches: 11. Germline CDR1 GTSNPN, CDR2 SVGIG (reference sequence). DNA of the CDR3: TGTGCCTGGAGTGTCGCATCGGGACAGACGGGCACTGAAGCTTTCTTT. Amino acids: CAWSVASGQTGTEAFF.

This chain uses TRBV10-3 with TRBJ1-3, with 10 bases identical to TRBD1. CDR3 length equals 18 residues. Germline loops: CDR1 ENHRY, CDR2 SYGVKD. Losses at the gene ends were 0 bases for V and 1 base for J; bases not matched to a gene: 6. For the CDR3, the DNA is TGTGCCATCAGTGAGTCGGGGGGACAGGGGCCGTCTGGAAACACCATATATTTT. This encodes CAISESGGQGPSGNTIYF.

The rearrangement links TRBV19 to TRBJ2-2; TRBD2 might be the D (5 bases). V was trimmed by 7 bases and J by 4 bases, leaving 19 bases between them. CDR1 is LNHDA and CDR2 is SQIVND in the germline V gene (reference sequence). This CDR3 region has 16 residues. The CDR3 sequence: CASMDFVGPRTGELFF. The CDR3, as DNA: TGTGCCAGTATGGACTTTGTAGGGCCGCGCACCGGGGAGCTGTTTTTT. The variable domain in full, completed from reference TRBV19 and TRBJ2-2, reads DGGITQSPKYLFRKEGQNVTLSCEQNLNHDAMYWYRQDPGQGLRLIYYSQIVNDFQKGDIAEGYSVSREKKESFPLTVTSAQKNPTAFYLCASMDFVGPRTGELFFGEGSRLTVL.

The rearrangement links TRBV5-1 to TRBJ1-5, with D maybe TRBD1 (6 bases). The CDR3 runs to 16 residues. CDR1 is SGHRS, CDR2 YFSETQ, per germline. Trimming shortened V by 4 bases and J by 0 bases, and 14 bases separated the two germline ends. The CDR3 DNA reads as TGCGCCAGCAGCCCAACAGGGACCTATAGCAATCAGCCCCAGCATTTT. It encodes CASSPTGTYSNQPQHF.

This clone was counted between two and nine times. Distinct nucleotide sequences in the sample also encode this CDR3. The gene calls are TRBV6-5 and TRBJ1-4, with TRBD1 matching over 10 bases. V dropped 0 bases and J dropped 5; count of bases not matched to a gene: 0. Per the germline V gene, CDR1 is MNHEY and CDR2 is SVGAGI. The CDR3 has 15 residues. CDR3 region: CASSYSGQGNEKLFF. DNA for the CDR3: TGTGCCAGCAGTTACTCGGGACAGGGGAATGAAAAACTGTTTTTT.

The chain combines TRBV7-6 with TRBJ2-7, with TRBD1 as a possible D gene (7 bases). The CDR3 is 14 amino acids. Germline V gene sequence: CDR1 SGHVS, CDR2 FNYEAQ. The V end was cut by 0 bases, the J end by 12 bases, with 18 bases between. DNA for the CDR3: TGTGCCAGCAGCTTAGCGGAGGGACAGATCCCTCCGTACTTC. This sequence encodes CASSLAEGQIPPYF. The full variable domain, its missing parts supplied by reference TRBV7-6 and TRBJ2-7, is GAGVSQSPRYKVTKRGQDVALRCDPISGHVSLYWYRQALGQGPEFLTYFNYEAQQDKSGLPNDRFSAERPEGSISTLTIQRTEQRDSAMYRCASSLAEGQIPPYFGPGTRLTVT.

A remark on this clone: This sample also contains other DNA sequences that code for the same CDR3. The gene calls are TRBV2 and TRBJ2-5; D possibly corresponds to TRBD1 (6 bases). Germline V gene sequence: CDR1 SNHLY, CDR2 FYNNEI. The CDR3 extends over 13 amino acids. The V gene lost 5 bases and the J gene lost 1 base, with 8 bases spanning the gap. The CDR3 nucleotides are TGTGCCAGCAGTCTACAGGGCCAAGAGACCCAGTACTTC. This codes for CASSLQGQETQYF.

The rearrangement uses TRBV5-4 and TRBJ1-2; 7 bases align to TRBD1. Germline trimming cut 0 bases from V and 0 bases from J; bases unmatched to any gene: 5. This CDR3 has 16 amino acids. Germline V gives CDR1 SGHNT, CDR2 YYREEE (reference sequence). CDR3: CASSLARGTANYGYTF. The CDR3 DNA is TGTGCCAGCAGCTTGGCCAGAGGGACAGCTAACTATGGCTACACCTTC.

This chain uses TRBV6-1 with TRBJ2-3, with D unclear. Looked up from germline, CDR1 is MNHNS and CDR2 is SASEGT. The V and J ends lost 1 base and 1 base respectively, with 6 bases between them. The CDR3 runs to 14 residues. CDR3 in amino acids: CASSEVQGTDTQYF. The DNA of the CDR3 is TGTGCCAGCAGTGAAGTCCAGGGCACAGATACGCAGTATTTT.

This chain joins TRBV9 and TRBJ1-4; the match to TRBD1 covers 8 bases. CDR1 is SGDLS and CDR2 is YYNGEE in the germline V gene. The V segment lost 4 bases and the J segment 8 bases; nucleotides outside the gene matches: 4. CDR3 size: 13 residues. For the CDR3, the DNA is TGTGCCAGCAGCATTCGACAGGGGGAAAAACTGTTTTTT. It encodes CASSIRQGEKLFF.

The chain joins TRBV28 to TRBJ2-2; TRBD1 aligns across 7 bases. V shed 5 bases, J shed 6 bases, and the junction held 6 bases outside the gene matches. Germline V CDR1 and CDR2: MDHEN, SYDVKM. CDR3 length: 14 residues. CDR3 nucleotides: TGTGCCAGCAGTACCCGACAGGGCGCCGGGGAGCTGTTTTTT. Translation: CASSTRQGAGELFF.